These 15 T cell receptor beta chains originate from one sample sequenced in a study of cytotoxic CD8 clonotypes in ibrutinib-treated CLL. The assay was immunoSEQ multiplex PCR, and TCRdb's table has in-frame clones only and misses some. The sample carries around 97,000 clones, around 73% recorded once. Sequencing was performed on PBMCs, taken after 12 months of ibrutinib treatment. These receptors originate from a human donor with chronic lymphocytic leukemia.

This clone appeared a single time. The chain links TRBV5-1 to TRBJ2-2; 8 bases are a match to TRBD2. Germline-derived CDR1 and CDR2 are SGHRS and YFSETQ. V trimming: 2 bases; J trimming: 3 bases; junction bases outside the gene matches: 3. The CDR3 extends over 15 amino acids. CDR3 DNA: TGCGCCAGCAGCTTAGAACTAGCGGACACCGGGGAGCTGTTTTTT. Amino acids: CASSLELADTGELFF.

This clone occurred a few times. The genes are TRBV6-5 and TRBJ1-2; 7 positions match TRBD1. V was pared by 6 bases and J by 8 bases, with 9 bases of the junction left unmatched. The CDR3 spans 13 residues. Germline V gives CDR1 MNHEY, CDR2 SVGAGI. The CDR3 DNA reads TGTGCCAGCAGGCCAGGGGGATCTGGCGGCTACACCTTC. This gives the protein CASRPGGSGGYTF.

This clone showed up just a few times. V is TRBV7-3 and J is TRBJ1-1, with TRBD1 as a possible D gene (5 bases). Trimming removed 2 bases at V and 4 bases at J, with 8 bases between. In germline, CDR1 is SGHTA, CDR2 FQGTGA. This CDR3 is built from 13 residues. CDR3 in amino acids: CASSLQGSTEAFF. As DNA, the CDR3 is TGTGCCAGCAGCTTACAGGGTAGCACTGAAGCTTTCTTT.

The chain carries TRBV7-9 and TRBJ1-1; TRBD1 aligns across 7 bases. V trimming: 4 bases; J trimming: 2 bases; junction bases outside the gene matches: 4. The CDR3 spans 14 residues. Germline CDR1 and CDR2: SEHNR and FQNEAQ (reference sequence). The CDR3 DNA reads TGTGCCAGCAGCTGGGGGACAGAAAACACTGAAGCTTTCTTT. Residues: CASSWGTENTEAFF.

The chain links TRBV29-1 to TRBJ2-6; D gene uncertain. V lost 6 bases to trimming and J lost 4 bases, with 13 bases between them. The CDR3 consists of 14 residues. Germline CDR1 SQVTM, CDR2 ANQGSEA. The CDR3 bases are TGCAGCGTGCTACCGGGCTACGGGGCCAACGTCCTGACTTTC. Translation gives CSVLPGYGANVLTF.

The rearrangement links TRBV6-1 to TRBJ1-1; D remains unclear. The CDR3 covers 12 residues. V lost 5 bases to trimming and J lost 0 bases, with 4 bases between them. The germline V gene encodes CDR1 MNHNS and CDR2 SASEGT. DNA for the CDR3: TGTGCCAGCAGTTGGTTGAACACTGAAGCTTTCTTT. As protein: CASSWLNTEAFF.

The chain uses TRBV19 and TRBJ1-3, with D possibly matching TRBD1 (5 bases). Germline CDR1 reads LNHDA; CDR2 reads SQIVND (reference sequence). The CDR3 is 15 amino acids. The V and J ends lost 3 bases and 2 bases respectively, with 11 bases between them. The CDR3 sequence: CASSMDQGAGNTIYF. As DNA, the CDR3 is TGTGCCAGTAGTATGGATCAGGGTGCTGGAAACACCATATATTTT.

This rearrangement joins TRBV7-3 to TRBJ1-1; no firm D call. Germline V gene sequence: CDR1 SGHTA, CDR2 FQGTGA. The ends were cut back, 1 base at V and 5 bases at J, with 14 bases in the middle. This CDR3 comprises 15 residues. The CDR3 protein is CASSLNEVPGTEAFF. The CDR3 coding sequence is TGTGCCAGCAGCTTAAATGAGGTCCCGGGGACTGAAGCTTTCTTT.

The CDR3 region has the DNA TGTGCCAGCAGTTTAATCCGGGGAGGTGCGGATACGCAGTATTTT. It codes for CASSLIRGGADTQYF. The gene calls are TRBV28 and TRBJ2-3, with D possibly matching TRBD2 (6 bases). The CDR3 is 15 amino acids. Trimming took off 2 bases at V and 6 bases at J, with 15 bases between the two ends. Germline CDR1 MDHEN, CDR2 SYDVKM. The full variable domain, completed using reference TRBV28 and TRBJ2-3, is DVKVTQSSRYLVKRTGEKVFLECVQDMDHENMFWYRQDPGLGLRLIYFSYDVKMKEKGDIPEGYSVSREKKERFSLILESASTNQTSMYLCASSLIRGGADTQYFGPGTRLTVL.

V gene TRBV7-3 combines with J gene TRBJ2-2; 7 bases align to TRBD2. This CDR3 comprises 13 residues. Germline loops: CDR1 SGHTA, CDR2 FQGTGA. Trimming removed 4 bases from V and 5 bases from J; junction bases left unmatched: 1. CDR3 in DNA: TGTGCCAGCAGCTCGGGACTAACCGGGGAGCTGTTTTTT. Its protein product is CASSSGLTGELFF.

The rearrangement uses TRBV9 and TRBJ1-2, with TRBD1 matching over 7 bases. CDR3 size: 14 residues. The ends lost 0 bases at V and 2 bases at J; junction bases unmatched: 1. Germline CDR1 reads SGDLS; CDR2 reads YYNGEE. CDR3 amino acids: CASSVGTGNYGYTF. CDR3 DNA: TGTGCCAGCAGCGTAGGGACAGGCAACTATGGCTACACCTTC.

The V and J genes are TRBV10-3 and TRBJ1-1; TRBD1 aligns across 11 bases. J gave up 4 bases and V 2 bases, and 3 bases lay outside the gene matches. This CDR3 region has 15 residues. From germline, CDR1 is ENHRY and CDR2 SYGVKD. The CDR3 coding sequence is TGTGCCATCAGTGAGGGACAGGGGGCGCTCACTGAAGCTTTCTTT. Protein: CAISEGQGALTEAFF.

The chain joins TRBV28 to TRBJ1-2; 8 bases line up with TRBD1. Germline V gene sequence: CDR1 MDHEN, CDR2 SYDVKM. The CDR3 consists of 16 residues. V was clipped by 7 bases and J by 8 bases; unmatched bases: 18. The chain's CDR3 is CASTLRIGQGEGGYTF. The CDR3 DNA reads TGTGCCAGCACCTTAAGAATAGGACAGGGAGAGGGCGGCTACACCTTC.

The CDR3 DNA is TGCGCCAGCATACCCCTAGCGGGGGGTATTGATGAGCAGTTCTTC. As protein: CASIPLAGGIDEQFF. The V gene is TRBV5-1, the J gene TRBJ2-1; TRBD2 matches 11 bases. Germline CDR1 and CDR2: SGHRS and YFSETQ. V lost 6 bases to trimming and J lost 8 bases; unmatched junction nucleotides: 10. The CDR3 consists of 15 residues.

The V and J genes are TRBV6-6 and TRBJ1-2, with 9 bases matching TRBD1. Germline V gene sequence: CDR1 MNHNY, CDR2 SVGAGI (reference sequence). The junction had 13 bases not matched to a gene; V was cut back by 6 bases and J by 8 bases. The CDR3 is made up of 15 amino acids. The CDR3 reads CASSQSRTGVRGYTF. Written as DNA, the CDR3 is TGTGCCAGCAGCCAAAGCAGGACAGGGGTTCGGGGCTACACCTTC.